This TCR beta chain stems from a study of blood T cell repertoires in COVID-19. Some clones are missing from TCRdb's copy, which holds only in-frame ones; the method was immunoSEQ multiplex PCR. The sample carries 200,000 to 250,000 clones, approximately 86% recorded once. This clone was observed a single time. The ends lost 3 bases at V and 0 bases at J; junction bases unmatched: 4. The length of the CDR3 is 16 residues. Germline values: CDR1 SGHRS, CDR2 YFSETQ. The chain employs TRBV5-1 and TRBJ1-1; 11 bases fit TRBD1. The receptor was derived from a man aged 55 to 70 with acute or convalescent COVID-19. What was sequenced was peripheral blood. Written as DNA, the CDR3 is TGCGCCAGCAGCTCAGGGACAGGGGGGTTGAACACTGAAGCTTTCTTT. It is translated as CASSSGTGGLNTEAFF. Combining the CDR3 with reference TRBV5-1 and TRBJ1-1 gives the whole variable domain KAGVTQTPRYLIKTRGQQVTLSCSPISGHRSVSWYQQTPGQGLQFLFEYFSETQRNKGNFPGRFSGRQFSNSRSEMNVSTLELGDSALYLCASSSGTGGLNTEAFFGQGTRLTVV.